This TCR beta chain is from a study of T cells after yellow fever vaccination. Germline values: CDR1 WNHNN, CDR2 SYGVQD (reference sequence). CDR3 length: 15 residues. The V end lost 5 bases, the J end lost 0 bases, and 10 bases lay between the germline ends. TCRdb redid the calling of the 5' RACE reads with MiXCR, one entry per CDR3 protein. This table holds roughly 170,000 distinct CDR3 sequences, about 6% found once. V usage is TRBV10-1 and J usage is TRBJ2-2, with D possibly matching TRBD1 (6 bases). This receptor was taken from a man aged 18 to 29 who received the YFV17D yellow fever vaccine. The material sequenced was CD4+ T cells sorted from PBMCs, taken on the day of the first yellow fever vaccination. The CDR3 reads CASSQWTANTGELFF. DNA of the CDR3: TGCGCCAGCAGTCAGTGGACAGCGAACACCGGGGAGCTGTTTTTT.